Listed here are 20 T cell receptor beta chains from one sample, sequenced in a study of radiotherapy plus CTLA-4 blockade in lung cancer. Profiled with immunoSEQ multiplex PCR; TCRdb holds only in-frame clones, not every one. The sample contains approximately 65,000 clones, 60% to 85% of which appear only once. The material was peripheral blood, obtained from a patient treated with radiotherapy plus ipilimumab. These receptors all come from a human donor with non-small cell lung cancer who had a complete response to radiotherapy plus ipilimumab.

The table lists this clone with a few counts. The chain carries TRBV7-9 and TRBJ2-5, with 13 positions matching TRBD2. The V gene end was trimmed by 6 bases and the J gene end by 5 bases; junction bases not matched to a gene: 6. The CDR3 is made up of 15 amino acids. Germline V gene lookup returns CDR1 SEHNR and CDR2 FQNEAQ (reference sequence). Here the CDR3 reads CASSPTSGGLETQYF. The CDR3 DNA reads TGTGCCAGCAGTCCGACTAGCGGGGGGTTGGAGACCCAGTACTTC.

A few counts support this clone. The rearrangement joins TRBV5-1 to TRBJ2-7, with 7 bases identical to TRBD2. The CDR3 is 15 residues long. Trimming cost V 4 bases and J 3 bases; bases outside gene matches: 10. In germline, CDR1 is SGHRS, CDR2 YFSETQ. CDR3 loop: CASSPGEGLIYEQYV. The CDR3 DNA follows: TGCGCCAGCAGCCCCGGGGAGGGCCTGATCTACGAGCAGTACGTC.

The chain combines TRBV29-1 with TRBJ1-2; 9 bases line up with TRBD1. Germline-derived CDR1 and CDR2 are SQVTM and ANQGSEA. This CDR3 is built from 11 residues. V was pared by 3 bases and J by 8 bases, with 1 base of the junction left unmatched. The CDR3 is CSVDGTGGYTF. The CDR3 nucleotides read TGCAGCGTTGATGGGACAGGGGGCTACACCTTC.

The J gene is TRBJ1-1, the V gene TRBV11-2; possibly TRBD1 for D (6 bases). The CDR3 consists of 17 residues. Germline CDR1 and CDR2: SGHAT and FQNNGV. V gave up 1 base and J gave up 2 bases, with 17 bases separating them. CDR3 region: CASSLGRGVLLNTEAFF. As DNA, the CDR3 is TGTGCCAGCAGCTTAGGTAGGGGGGTTCTGTTAAACACTGAAGCTTTCTTT. Full variable domain (rest looked up from reference TRBV11-2 and TRBJ1-1): EAGVAQSPRYKIIEKRQSVAFWCNPISGHATLYWYQQILGQGPKLLIQFQNNGVVDDSQLPKDRFSAERLKGVDSTLKIQPAKLEDSAVYLCASSLGRGVLLNTEAFFGQGTRLTVV.

The chain is built from TRBV7-2 and TRBJ1-1; the D gene is possibly TRBD1 (6 bases). There are 13 residues in the CDR3. V lost 4 bases and J lost 8, with 14 bases in between. Germline CDR1 SGHTA, CDR2 FQGNSA. In nucleotides, the CDR3 is TGTGCCAGCAGCTCTACCGGGACAAAAGAAGCTTTCTTT. Amino acids: CASSSTGTKEAFF. Full variable domain (missing parts from reference TRBV7-2 and TRBJ1-1): GAGVSQSPSNKVTEKGKDVELRCDPISGHTALYWYRQSLGQGLEFLIYFQGNSAPDKSGLPSDRFSAERTGGSVSTLTIQRTQQEDSAVYLCASSSTGTKEAFFGQGTRLTVV.

The chain has TRBV19 and TRBJ2-7; the match to TRBD2 covers 8 bases. Per the germline V gene, CDR1 is LNHDA and CDR2 is SQIVND (reference sequence). Trimming cost V 8 bases and J 5 bases; bases outside gene matches: 8. The CDR3 has 13 amino acids. CDR3 nucleotides: TGTGCCAGTTCAGCGGGGGCCCTCCACGAGCAGTACTTC. Translation gives CASSAGALHEQYF.

This clone was detected only once. The V and J genes are TRBV15 and TRBJ2-6; the match to TRBD1 covers 8 bases. The ends lost 0 bases at V and 1 base at J; junction bases unmatched: 2. The CDR3 has 17 amino acids. CDR1 and CDR2 from the germline V gene are LNHNV and YYDKDF (reference sequence). CDR3 protein: CATSREGQASGANVLTF. The CDR3 DNA sequence: TGTGCCACCAGCAGAGAGGGACAGGCGTCTGGGGCCAACGTCCTGACTTTC. Full variable domain (missing parts from reference TRBV15 and TRBJ2-6): DAMVIQNPRYQVTQFGKPVTLSCSQTLNHNVMYWYQQKSSQAPKLLFHYYDKDFNNEADTPDNFQSRRPNTSFCFLDIRSPGLGDTAMYLCATSREGQASGANVLTFGAGSRLTVL.

The rearrangement links TRBV10-3 to TRBJ1-1, with 8 bases matching TRBD1. The V segment lost 4 bases and the J segment 7 bases; nucleotides outside the gene matches: 8. Germline CDR1 and CDR2: ENHRY and SYGVKD. This CDR3 spans 14 amino acids. CDR3 sequence (DNA): TGTGCCATCAGTGTTCAGGGGGCGAGAAGTGAAGCTTTCTTT. Translation gives CAISVQGARSEAFF.

This chain uses TRBV5-1 with TRBJ1-5, with D possibly TRBD1 on 5 matching bases. The CDR3 totals 15 residues. V lost 0 bases to trimming and J lost 4 bases, with 11 bases between them. CDR1 and CDR2 from the germline V gene are SGHRS and YFSETQ. The CDR3 loop is CASSLAGAPNQPQHF. CDR3 sequence (DNA): TGCGCCAGCAGCTTGGCTGGGGCCCCAAATCAGCCCCAGCATTTT.

The chain joins TRBV6-6 to TRBJ1-6; D might be TRBD1 (6 bases). V was trimmed by 5 bases and J by 5 bases, leaving 13 bases between them. CDR3 length: 15 residues. Per germline, CDR1 MNHNY and CDR2 SVGAGI (reference sequence). As DNA, the CDR3 is TGTGCCAGCAGTACTAGTGGGGGCCATAATTCACCCCTCCACTTT. This translates into CASSTSGGHNSPLHF.

V is TRBV19 and J is TRBJ1-1; D perhaps matches TRBD1 (6 bases). V lost 7 bases and J 3 bases, leaving 18 bases between the germline ends. This CDR3 has 15 amino acids. Germline CDR1 and CDR2: LNHDA and SQIVND (reference sequence). The CDR3 protein is CASTLLGGRYTEAFF. Here the CDR3 DNA reads TGTGCCAGTACCCTATTGGGGGGGCGCTACACTGAAGCTTTCTTT.

The genes are TRBV27 and TRBJ1-6, with a tentative D call TRBD1 (6 bases). The CDR3 is made up of 15 amino acids. From germline, CDR1 is MNHEY and CDR2 SMNVEV (reference sequence). V lost 2 bases to trimming and J lost 7 bases, with 12 bases between them. Written as DNA, the CDR3 is TGTGCCAGCAGTTTAAGGCAGGGGCAGAATTCACCCCTCCACTTT. Translation: CASSLRQGQNSPLHF.

This chain joins TRBV11-3 and TRBJ2-3; D remains unclear. Per germline, CDR1 SGHNT and CDR2 YENEEA. The length of the CDR3 is 13 residues. V was clipped by 1 base and J by 1 base, with 3 bases between them. This CDR3 is CASSLGGTDTQYF. The CDR3 region has the DNA TGTGCCAGCAGCTTAGGTGGCACAGATACGCAGTATTTT. The full variable domain, rest sourced from reference TRBV11-3 and TRBJ2-3, is EAGVVQSPRYKIIEKKQPVAFWCNPISGHNTLYWYLQNLGQGPELLIRYENEEAVDDSQLPKDRFSAERLKGVDSTLKIQPAELGDSAVYLCASSLGGTDTQYFGPGTRLTVL.

This clone has only a few counts. J is TRBJ1-5 and V is TRBV6-1; TRBD1 agrees at 7 bases. Germline lookup yields CDR1 MNHNS and CDR2 SASEGT. This CDR3 contains 14 residues. The junction had 5 bases not matched to a gene; V was cut back by 2 bases and J by 7 bases. In nucleotides, the CDR3 is TGTGCCAGCAGTGAAAGGGGGCAGGGGCAGCCCCAGCATTTT. Protein: CASSERGQGQPQHF.

V and J are TRBV19 and TRBJ2-5; D is ambiguous. From germline, CDR1 is LNHDA and CDR2 SQIVND (reference sequence). V lost 4 bases and J 0 bases, leaving 3 bases between the germline ends. The CDR3 spans 12 residues. CDR3 sequence: CASSNDQETQYF. In DNA form, the CDR3 reads TGTGCCAGTAGTAACGACCAAGAGACCCAGTACTTC.

This chain connects TRBV29-1 to TRBJ2-3, with unresolved D. From germline, CDR1 is SQVTM and CDR2 ANQGSEA. The CDR3 has 13 amino acids. Trimming took 0 bases from V and 3 from J, leaving 7 bases between them. CDR3 protein: CSVEDPRTDTQYF. Here the CDR3 DNA reads TGCAGCGTTGAAGACCCCCGAACAGATACGCAGTATTTT.

V is TRBV11-3 and J is TRBJ1-1; D is ambiguous. Trimming took 1 base from V and 2 from J, leaving 8 bases between them. Germline V lookup: CDR1 SGHNT, CDR2 YENEEA. There are 14 residues in the CDR3. The CDR3 DNA is TGTGCCAGCAGCTTAGTACCAGGCAACACTGAAGCTTTCTTT. It specifies CASSLVPGNTEAFF.

The J gene is TRBJ1-2, the V gene TRBV29-1, with no clear D. The germline CDR1 and CDR2 sequences are SQVTM and ANQGSEA. The CDR3 runs 11 residues. V was pared by 6 bases and J by 6 bases, with 11 bases between. CDR3 residues: CSVDFGDGYTF. In nucleotides, the CDR3 is TGCAGCGTCGACTTTGGAGATGGCTACACCTTC.

On this clone: Other DNA sequences in this sample translate to the same CDR3. V usage is TRBV4-3 and J usage is TRBJ1-2; 7 positions match TRBD1. V was pared by 4 bases and J by 5 bases, with 4 bases of the junction left unmatched. The CDR3 is 13 amino acids. The germline V gene has CDR1 LGHNA and CDR2 YSLEER. In DNA form, the CDR3 reads TGCGCCAGCAGCCCCGGGACAGCGTATGGCTACACCTTC. Translated, it gives CASSPGTAYGYTF.

CDR3 residues: CASSLQSEGTEAFF. In DNA form, the CDR3 reads TGCGCCAGCAGTTTACAGTCGGAAGGCACTGAAGCTTTCTTT. This sequence joins TRBV5-1 and TRBJ1-1; no reliable D call. The CDR3 is made up of 14 amino acids. Trimming took 5 bases from V and 4 from J, leaving 15 bases between them. Germline V gene lookup returns CDR1 SGHRS and CDR2 YFSETQ.